The 28 T cell receptor beta chains presented below share a single source sample, sequenced in a study of cytomegalovirus exposure and HLA in healthy donors. Some clones are missing from TCRdb's copy, which holds only in-frame ones; the method was immunoSEQ multiplex PCR. The sample has about 150,000 clones; about 86% are singletons. The sample consisted of PBMCs. These receptor sequences come from a human donor in good health.

The chain links TRBV18 to TRBJ2-3, with TRBD1 identical over 7 bases. The CDR3 is 14 residues long. J was trimmed by 4 bases and V by 5 bases; bases with no gene match: 6. Germline V gene sequence: CDR1 KGHSH, CDR2 LQKENI. The CDR3 loop reads CASSVTGKADTQYF. The CDR3 nucleotides are TGTGCCAGCTCAGTGACAGGGAAGGCAGATACGCAGTATTTT.

The V and J genes are TRBV6-6 and TRBJ1-2; 7 bases match TRBD1. CDR3 length: 14 amino acids. Germline V gene lookup returns CDR1 MNHNY and CDR2 SVGAGI (reference sequence). Unmatched junction bases numbered 4, after V lost 4 bases and J lost 2 bases. The CDR3 is CASSSMDRNYGYTF. For the CDR3, the DNA is TGTGCCAGCAGTTCTATGGACAGGAACTATGGCTACACCTTC.

The chain links TRBV6-1 to TRBJ1-5; weak D call: TRBD1 (5 bases). The CDR3 runs to 17 residues. Germline CDR1 reads MNHNS; CDR2 reads SASEGT. V was clipped by 4 bases and J by 0 bases, with 16 bases between them. CDR3 in DNA: TGTGCCAGCAGTGGAGGAGTCCAGGGTGTTAGCAATCAGCCCCAGCATTTT. Residues: CASSGGVQGVSNQPQHF.

This chain uses TRBV28 with TRBJ2-7; the match to TRBD2 covers 7 bases. Germline V CDR1 and CDR2: MDHEN, SYDVKM. The CDR3 consists of 16 residues. Trimming removed 6 bases from V and 5 bases from J; junction bases left unmatched: 16. The CDR3 spells CASRHGGSPAGDEQYF. The CDR3 nucleotides read TGTGCCAGCAGACACGGCGGGTCTCCGGCGGGAGACGAGCAGTACTTC.

The chain uses TRBV29-1 and TRBJ1-2, with TRBD1 matching 7 bases. This CDR3 is 13 amino acids long. Germline V lookup: CDR1 SQVTM, CDR2 ANQGSEA. J lost 6 bases, V lost 3 bases, and 7 bases had no gene match. In DNA form, the CDR3 reads TGCAGCGTTGAGGGAGACAGGGAACATGGCTACACCTTC. Translating it yields CSVEGDREHGYTF.

V and J are TRBV2 and TRBJ1-2; maybe TRBD1 (5 bases). Trimming took off 2 bases at V and 5 bases at J, with 12 bases between the two ends. In germline, CDR1 is SNHLY, CDR2 FYNNEI. There are 14 residues in the CDR3. In nucleotides, the CDR3 is TGTGCCAGCAGTGAAATGGAAGACAGATATGGCTACACCTTC. Translated: CASSEMEDRYGYTF.

The genes are TRBV25-1 and TRBJ2-3; D is possibly TRBD1 (6 bases). This CDR3 region has 13 residues. CDR1 MGHDK and CDR2 SYGVNS come from the germline V gene. The V and J ends lost 4 bases and 2 bases respectively, with 7 bases between them. This CDR3 is CASSGQVTDTQYF. CDR3 sequence (DNA): TGTGCCAGCAGTGGACAGGTCACAGATACGCAGTATTTT. Drawing the rest from reference TRBV25-1 and TRBJ2-3, the complete variable domain is EADIYQTPRYLVIGTGKKITLECSQTMGHDKMYWYQQDPGMELHLIHYSYGVNSTEKGDLSSESTVSRIRTEHFPLTLESARPSHTSQYLCASSGQVTDTQYFGPGTRLTVL.

The rearrangement joins TRBV6-1 to TRBJ2-2; TRBD2 might be the D (6 bases). The CDR3 runs to 15 residues. Germline lookup yields CDR1 MNHNS and CDR2 SASEGT. V was cut by 5 bases and J by 1 base, with 11 bases left in between. The DNA for the CDR3 is TGTGCCAGCAGTCCTTGGCGGGAGAACACCGGGGAGCTGTTTTTT. Translation gives CASSPWRENTGELFF.

V usage is TRBV13 and J usage is TRBJ1-1, with D hard to call. CDR1 is PRHDT and CDR2 is FYEKMQ in the germline V gene (reference sequence). Trimming pared 1 base from V and 0 bases from J, leaving 18 bases between. This CDR3 region has 18 residues. CDR3 in DNA: TGTGCCAGCAGCTTAGAGGGTGCCGGGGTGCCCATGAACACTGAAGCTTTCTTT. The encoded protein is CASSLEGAGVPMNTEAFF.

This chain joins TRBV6-1 and TRBJ2-1; no firm D call. V shed 6 bases and J shed 4 bases, with 19 bases lying between them. The CDR3 has 16 amino acids. Germline V gives CDR1 MNHNS, CDR2 SASEGT. CDR3 sequence: CASSESYAVRYNEQFF. DNA of the CDR3: TGTGCCAGCAGCGAATCCTACGCCGTCAGGTACAATGAGCAGTTCTTC.

This rearrangement joins TRBV7-9 to TRBJ2-5, with 8 bases lining up with TRBD2. The CDR3 has 15 amino acids. The junction had 9 bases not matched to a gene; V was cut back by 5 bases and J by 4 bases. Germline CDR1 and CDR2: SEHNR and FQNEAQ (reference sequence). The CDR3 bases are TGTGCCAGCAGCGAGAGCGGGAGAGCTCCAGAGACCCAGTACTTC. It encodes CASSESGRAPETQYF.

The chain has TRBV5-4 and TRBJ2-7; possibly TRBD2 for D (6 bases). Trimming removed 4 bases at V and 2 bases at J, with 10 bases between. Looked up from germline, CDR1 is SGHNT and CDR2 is YYREEE (reference sequence). This CDR3 region has 13 residues. The CDR3 DNA sequence: TGTGCCAGCAGCCCGGGACTTACCTACGAGCAGTACTTC. This sequence encodes CASSPGLTYEQYF.

This clone is a singleton in its sample. The gene calls are TRBV30 and TRBJ2-6; 10 bases line up with TRBD2. The germline gives CDR1 GTSNPN, CDR2 SVGIG (reference sequence). V was pared by 1 base and J by 3 bases, with 12 bases of the junction left unmatched. This CDR3 is built from 19 residues. The CDR3 DNA reads TGTGCCTGGAGTGCCTATCTAGCGGGAGACAAGCGTGGGGCCAACGTCCTGACTTTC. Translated: CAWSAYLAGDKRGANVLTF.

This clone was seen more than once but under ten times. The genes are TRBV6-5 and TRBJ1-6; 7 bases line up with TRBD1. Germline V gene lookup returns CDR1 MNHEY and CDR2 SVGAGI. The V and J ends lost 5 bases and 8 bases, in that order; junction bases with no gene match: 6. The CDR3 runs 14 residues. The CDR3, as DNA: TGTGCCAGCAGTCTGACAGGGAGTTATTCACCCCTCCACTTT. Translation: CASSLTGSYSPLHF.

The V gene is TRBV27, the J gene TRBJ1-5; possible D gene TRBD1, 6 bases. Germline lookup yields CDR1 MNHEY and CDR2 SMNVEV (reference sequence). Trimming cost V 6 bases and J 4 bases, with 13 bases left between them. The CDR3 is 14 amino acids. In nucleotides, the CDR3 is TGTGCCAGCAGCCCCGGGACACCAAATCAGCCCCAGCATTTT. Protein: CASSPGTPNQPQHF.

This clone was observed a handful of times. The chain is built from TRBV18 and TRBJ2-7; tentative D call: TRBD1 (8 bases). From germline, CDR1 is KGHSH and CDR2 LQKENI. Trimming pared 4 bases from V and 4 bases from J, leaving 11 bases between. This CDR3 is 13 amino acids long. CDR3 loop: CASSLQGGYEQYF. The CDR3 DNA follows: TGTGCCAGCTCACTACAGGGGGGGTACGAGCAGTACTTC.

The chain is built from TRBV6-5 and TRBJ2-7; D is perhaps TRBD2 (6 bases). The CDR3 loop spans 13 amino acids. Trimming left V 6 bases short and J 2 bases short, with 11 bases between. CDR1 and CDR2 from the germline V gene are MNHEY and SVGAGI. DNA for the CDR3: TGTGCCAGCAGCATAGCGGCGACCTACGAGCAGTACTTC. Protein sequence: CASSIAATYEQYF.

The chain recombines TRBV6-5 with TRBJ2-7; D perhaps matches TRBD1 (5 bases). Germline V gene data show CDR1 as MNHEY and CDR2 as SVGAGI. V was shortened by 5 bases and J by 3 bases, with 14 bases between the two germline ends. There are 14 residues in the CDR3. The CDR3 coding sequence is TGTGCCAGCAGTCCCCCCTCGACAGTCTACGAGCAGTACTTC. Amino acid sequence: CASSPPSTVYEQYF.

This rearrangement joins TRBV6-6 to TRBJ1-5; 7 positions match TRBD1. This CDR3 region has 13 residues. V dropped 5 bases and J dropped 6; count of bases not matched to a gene: 4. Germline CDR1 and CDR2: MNHNY and SVGAGI (reference sequence). The CDR3 region has the DNA TGTGCCAGCAGTGAGGGGGCCGTTCAGCCCCAGCATTTT. Its protein is CASSEGAVQPQHF.

The chain combines TRBV27 with TRBJ2-1; D is perhaps TRBD2 (5 bases). CDR3 length equals 15 residues. V dropped 5 bases and J dropped 0 bases, with 11 bases sitting between them. Germline loops: CDR1 MNHEY, CDR2 SMNVEV (reference sequence). In nucleotides, the CDR3 is TGTGCCAGCAGTCCCACGGGGAGCTCCTACAATGAGCAGTTCTTC. Protein product: CASSPTGSSYNEQFF.

The chain joins TRBV19 to TRBJ1-2, with 9 bases matching TRBD1. The CDR3 is 15 residues long. J lost 8 bases, V lost 5 bases, and 12 bases had no gene match. Germline CDR1 and CDR2: LNHDA and SQIVND (reference sequence). The CDR3 region is CASSPGQGLRLGYTF. The DNA of the CDR3 is TGTGCCAGTAGTCCGGGACAGGGACTCCGTCTAGGCTACACCTTC.

The rearrangement uses TRBV9 and TRBJ2-7, with 7 bases fitting TRBD1. Germline V lookup: CDR1 SGDLS, CDR2 YYNGEE. With 0 bases clipped from V and 4 bases from J, the junction kept 10 bases outside the gene matches. The CDR3 has 16 amino acids. CDR3 amino acids: CASSVGTNRGFYEQYF. In DNA form, the CDR3 reads TGTGCCAGCAGCGTAGGGACCAACAGGGGCTTTTACGAGCAGTACTTC. Together with reference TRBV9 and TRBJ2-7, the CDR3 gives the full variable domain: DSGVTQTPKHLITATGQRVTLRCSPRSGDLSVYWYQQSLDQGLQFLIQYYNGEERAKGNILERFSAQQFPDLHSELNLSSLELGDSALYFCASSVGTNRGFYEQYFGPGTRLTVT.

V is TRBV28 and J is TRBJ1-1; no firm D call. Germline CDR1 and CDR2: MDHEN and SYDVKM. This CDR3 contains 13 residues. V was trimmed by 5 bases and J by 1 base, leaving 8 bases between them. For the CDR3, the DNA is TGTGCCAGCAGTCCGGGTGCGAACACTGAAGCTTTCTTT. Translated: CASSPGANTEAFF.

The chain joins TRBV27 to TRBJ2-3; no firm D call. The germline V gene has CDR1 MNHEY and CDR2 SMNVEV (reference sequence). CDR3 length: 12 amino acids. V dropped 5 bases and J dropped 5 bases, with 8 bases sitting between them. CDR3 loop: CASSRTGDTQYF. Here the CDR3 DNA reads TGTGCCAGCAGTCGTACGGGAGATACGCAGTATTTT.

This clone has a single count. This rearrangement joins TRBV28 to TRBJ1-5, with D possibly being TRBD1 (5 bases). Germline CDR1 and CDR2: MDHEN and SYDVKM. The CDR3 is made up of 19 amino acids. V was trimmed by 5 bases and J by 7 bases, leaving 30 bases between them. In DNA, the CDR3 is TGTGCCAGCAGTACCACGTACCCGTGGCAGGGTAGAAGAGAGCAGCCCCAGCATTTT. Encoded protein: CASSTTYPWQGRREQPQHF.

The chain employs TRBV4-2 and TRBJ2-7; 9 bases fit TRBD2. This CDR3 has 13 amino acids. The ends lost 4 bases at V and 3 bases at J; junction bases unmatched: 1. The germline CDR1 and CDR2 sequences are LGHNA and YNFKEQ. The CDR3 sequence: CASSPTSGYEQYF. In DNA, the CDR3 is TGTGCCAGCAGCCCGACTAGCGGCTACGAGCAGTACTTC.

This chain joins TRBV4-1 and TRBJ2-7; 10 nucleotides line up with TRBD1. Trimming cost V 5 bases and J 3 bases; bases outside gene matches: 7. Germline loops: CDR1 MGHRA, CDR2 YSYEKL. The CDR3 runs to 15 residues. The CDR3 sequence: CASSLTGGYNYEQYF. Written as DNA, the CDR3 is TGCGCCAGCAGCTTGACAGGGGGCTACAACTACGAGCAGTACTTC.

This clone has a handful of counts. The chain employs TRBV7-8 and TRBJ1-1; D might be TRBD1 (6 bases). Trimming pared 4 bases from V and 6 bases from J, leaving 27 bases between. This CDR3 is built from 18 residues. The germline gives CDR1 SGHVS, CDR2 FQNEAQ. CDR3 sequence: CASSSKPSFGQRAAEAFF. DNA for the CDR3: TGTGCCAGCAGCTCGAAACCGTCGTTCGGACAGCGAGCCGCTGAAGCTTTCTTT.